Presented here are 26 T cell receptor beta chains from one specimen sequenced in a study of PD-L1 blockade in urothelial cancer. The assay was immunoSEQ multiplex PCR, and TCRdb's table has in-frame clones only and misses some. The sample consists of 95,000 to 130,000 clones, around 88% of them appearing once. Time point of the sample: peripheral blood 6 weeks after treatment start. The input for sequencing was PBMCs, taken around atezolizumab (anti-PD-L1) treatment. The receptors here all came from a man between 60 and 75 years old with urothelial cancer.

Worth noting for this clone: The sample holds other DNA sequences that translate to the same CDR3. The CDR3 DNA reads as TGCGCCAGCAGCTCAAACTACGAGCAGTACTTC. The encoded protein is CASSSNYEQYF. The chain recombines TRBV5-1 with TRBJ2-7; D ambiguous. The V and J ends lost 3 bases and 3 bases respectively, with 4 bases between them. This CDR3 comprises 11 residues. Germline V gene lookup returns CDR1 SGHRS and CDR2 YFSETQ.

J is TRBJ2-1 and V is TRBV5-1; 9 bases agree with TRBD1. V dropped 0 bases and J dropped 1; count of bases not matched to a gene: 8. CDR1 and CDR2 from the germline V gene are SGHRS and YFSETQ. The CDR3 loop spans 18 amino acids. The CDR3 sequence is CASSLDSLQGASYNEQFF. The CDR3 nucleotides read TGCGCCAGCAGCTTGGACAGTCTACAGGGGGCATCCTACAATGAGCAGTTCTTC.

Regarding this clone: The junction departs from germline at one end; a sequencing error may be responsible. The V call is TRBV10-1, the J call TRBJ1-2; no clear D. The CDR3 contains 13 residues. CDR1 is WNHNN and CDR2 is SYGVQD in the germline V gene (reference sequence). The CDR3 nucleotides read TGCGCCGGCAGCCCCATGTCCGGTTGGGGCTACACCTTC. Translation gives CAGSPMSGWGYTF.

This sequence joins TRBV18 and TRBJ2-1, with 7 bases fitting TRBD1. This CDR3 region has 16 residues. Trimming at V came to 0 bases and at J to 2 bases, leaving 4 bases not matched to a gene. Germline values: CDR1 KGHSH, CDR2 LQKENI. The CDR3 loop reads CASSPPSTGPYNEQFF. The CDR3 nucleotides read TGTGCCAGCTCACCACCCTCGACAGGGCCCTACAATGAGCAGTTCTTC.

This chain's CDR3 is CSVALGQGADEQYF. The CDR3 coding sequence is TGCAGCGTGGCCCTGGGACAGGGGGCCGACGAGCAGTACTTC. The V call is TRBV29-1, the J call TRBJ2-7; the match to TRBD1 covers 12 bases. Per germline, CDR1 SQVTM and CDR2 ANQGSEA. CDR3 size: 14 residues. Trimming cost V 6 bases and J 5 bases; bases outside gene matches: 8.

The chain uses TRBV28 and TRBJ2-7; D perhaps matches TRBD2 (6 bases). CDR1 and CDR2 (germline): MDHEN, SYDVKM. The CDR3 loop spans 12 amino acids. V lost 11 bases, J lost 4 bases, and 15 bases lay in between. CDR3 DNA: TGTGCCGCGGCGGGACCTGGATACGAGCAGTACTTC. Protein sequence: CAAAGPGYEQYF.

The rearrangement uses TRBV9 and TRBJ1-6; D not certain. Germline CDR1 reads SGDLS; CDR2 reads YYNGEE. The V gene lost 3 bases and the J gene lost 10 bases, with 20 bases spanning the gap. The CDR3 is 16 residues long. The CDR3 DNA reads TGTGCCAGCAGCGGATCGGCCGGGGTTATAAGCTCACCCCTCCACTTT. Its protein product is CASSGSAGVISSPLHF.

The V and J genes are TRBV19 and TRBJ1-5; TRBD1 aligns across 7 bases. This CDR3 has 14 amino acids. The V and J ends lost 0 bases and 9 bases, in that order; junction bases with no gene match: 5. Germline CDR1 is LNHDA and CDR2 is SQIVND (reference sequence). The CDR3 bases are TGTGCCAGTAGTATAGAACGGACAGGTCCGCCCCAGCATTTT. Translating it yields CASSIERTGPPQHF. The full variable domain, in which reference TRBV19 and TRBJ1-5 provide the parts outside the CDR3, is DGGITQSPKYLFRKEGQNVTLSCEQNLNHDAMYWYRQDPGQGLRLIYYSQIVNDFQKGDIAEGYSVSREKKESFPLTVTSAQKNPTAFYLCASSIERTGPPQHFGDGTRLSIL.

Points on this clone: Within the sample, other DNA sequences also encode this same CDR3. CDR3 coding DNA: TGTGCCAGCAGCTTAGATCAGCGAGTAGAGACCCAGTACTTC. Translated: CASSLDQRVETQYF. The gene calls are TRBV7-2 and TRBJ2-5; D is uncertain. The CDR3 runs to 14 residues. Germline assignment: CDR1 SGHTA and CDR2 FQGNSA. The V and J ends lost 1 base and 4 bases respectively, with 10 bases between them.

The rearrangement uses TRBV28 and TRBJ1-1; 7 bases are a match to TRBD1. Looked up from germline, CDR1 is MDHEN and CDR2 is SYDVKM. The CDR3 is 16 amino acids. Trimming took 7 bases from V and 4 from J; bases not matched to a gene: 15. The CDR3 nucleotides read TGTGCCAGCACTACCTGGGACAGTCCTAAGGGCACTGAAGCTTTCTTT. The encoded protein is CASTTWDSPKGTEAFF.

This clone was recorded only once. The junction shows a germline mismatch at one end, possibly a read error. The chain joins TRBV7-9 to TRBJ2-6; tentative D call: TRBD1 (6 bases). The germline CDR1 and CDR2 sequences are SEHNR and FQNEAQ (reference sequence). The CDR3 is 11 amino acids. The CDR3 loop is CASSLGDTPAF. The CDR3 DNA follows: TGTGCCAGCAGCTTAGGGGACACCCCAGCTTTC. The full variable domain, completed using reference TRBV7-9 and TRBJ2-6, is DTGVSQNPRHKITKRGQNVTFRCDPISEHNRLYWYRQTLGQGPEFLTYFQNEAQLEKSRLLSDRFSAERPKGSFSTLEIQRTEQGDSAMYLCASSLGDTPAFGAGSRLTVL.

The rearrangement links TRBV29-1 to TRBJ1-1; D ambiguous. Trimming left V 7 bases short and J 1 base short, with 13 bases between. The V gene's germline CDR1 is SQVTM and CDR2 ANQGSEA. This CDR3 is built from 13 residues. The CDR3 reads CSGAATKNTEAFF. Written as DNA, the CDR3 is TGCAGCGGCGCCGCGACAAAGAACACTGAAGCTTTCTTT.

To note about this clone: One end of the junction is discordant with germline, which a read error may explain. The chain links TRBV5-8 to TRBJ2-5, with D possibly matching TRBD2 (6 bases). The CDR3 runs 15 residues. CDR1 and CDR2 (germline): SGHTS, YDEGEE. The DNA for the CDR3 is TGTGCCAGCAGCTCCCTTTGGCGGGACCAAGGGACCCAGTACTTC. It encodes CASSSLWRDQGTQYF.

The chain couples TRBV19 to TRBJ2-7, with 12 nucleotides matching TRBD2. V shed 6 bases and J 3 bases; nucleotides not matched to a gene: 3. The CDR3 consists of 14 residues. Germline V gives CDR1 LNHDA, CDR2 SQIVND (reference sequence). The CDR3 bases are TGTGCCAGTAGCCTAGCGGGAGGGCGCTACGAGCAGTACTTC. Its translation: CASSLAGGRYEQYF.

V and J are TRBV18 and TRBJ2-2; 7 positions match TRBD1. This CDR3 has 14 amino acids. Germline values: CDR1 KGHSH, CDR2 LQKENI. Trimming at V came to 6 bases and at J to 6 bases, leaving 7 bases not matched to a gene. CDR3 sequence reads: CASSYKGAAGELFF. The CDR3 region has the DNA TGTGCCAGCTCTTACAAGGGGGCTGCCGGGGAGCTGTTTTTT.

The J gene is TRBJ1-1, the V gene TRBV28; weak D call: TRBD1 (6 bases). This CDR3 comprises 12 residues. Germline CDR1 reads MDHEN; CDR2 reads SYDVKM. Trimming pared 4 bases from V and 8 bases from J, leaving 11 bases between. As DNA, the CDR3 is TGTGCCAGCAGTTATAGGACAGTAGAAGCTTTCTTT. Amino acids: CASSYRTVEAFF. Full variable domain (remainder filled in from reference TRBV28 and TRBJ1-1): DVKVTQSSRYLVKRTGEKVFLECVQDMDHENMFWYRQDPGLGLRLIYFSYDVKMKEKGDIPEGYSVSREKKERFSLILESASTNQTSMYLCASSYRTVEAFFGQGTRLTVV.

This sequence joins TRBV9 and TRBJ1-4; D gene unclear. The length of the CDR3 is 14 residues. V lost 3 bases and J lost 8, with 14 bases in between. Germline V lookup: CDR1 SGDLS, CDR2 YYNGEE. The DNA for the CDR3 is TGTGCCAGCAGCGATGGCGGGGTTCTCGAAAAACTGTTTTTT. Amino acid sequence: CASSDGGVLEKLFF.

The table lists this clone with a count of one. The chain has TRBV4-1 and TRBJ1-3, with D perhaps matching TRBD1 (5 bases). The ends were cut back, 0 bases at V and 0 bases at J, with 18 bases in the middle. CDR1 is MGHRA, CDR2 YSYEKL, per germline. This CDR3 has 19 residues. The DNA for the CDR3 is TGCGCCAGCAGCCAAGAGGGTTTAGGACACCGCAACTCTGGAAACACCATATATTTT. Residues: CASSQEGLGHRNSGNTIYF.

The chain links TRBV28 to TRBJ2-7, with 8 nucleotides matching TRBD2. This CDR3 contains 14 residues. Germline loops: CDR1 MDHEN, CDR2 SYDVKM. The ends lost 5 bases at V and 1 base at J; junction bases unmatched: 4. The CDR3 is CASSMAGGSYEQYF. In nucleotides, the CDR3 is TGTGCCAGCAGTATGGCGGGAGGATCCTACGAGCAGTACTTC.

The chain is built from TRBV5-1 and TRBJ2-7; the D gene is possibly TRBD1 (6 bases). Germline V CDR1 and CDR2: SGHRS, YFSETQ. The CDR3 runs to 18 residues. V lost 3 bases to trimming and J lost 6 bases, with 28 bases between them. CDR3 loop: CASSSNKPGHPVMGEQYF. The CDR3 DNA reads TGCGCCAGCAGCTCAAACAAACCGGGACACCCGGTCATGGGCGAGCAGTACTTC.

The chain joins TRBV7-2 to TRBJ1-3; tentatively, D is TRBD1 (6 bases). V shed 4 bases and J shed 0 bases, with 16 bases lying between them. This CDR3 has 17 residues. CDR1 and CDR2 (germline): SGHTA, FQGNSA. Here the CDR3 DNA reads TGTGCCAGCAGCTCTGGACAAACAGGGCTCTCTGGAAACACCATATATTTT. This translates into CASSSGQTGLSGNTIYF.

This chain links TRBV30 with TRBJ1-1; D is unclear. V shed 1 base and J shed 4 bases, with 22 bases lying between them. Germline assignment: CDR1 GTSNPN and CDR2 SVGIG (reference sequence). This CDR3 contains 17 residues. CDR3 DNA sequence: TGTGCCTGGAGTGCTCCAATCGCGACTGCTCATAGCACTGAAGCTTTCTTT. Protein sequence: CAWSAPIATAHSTEAFF.

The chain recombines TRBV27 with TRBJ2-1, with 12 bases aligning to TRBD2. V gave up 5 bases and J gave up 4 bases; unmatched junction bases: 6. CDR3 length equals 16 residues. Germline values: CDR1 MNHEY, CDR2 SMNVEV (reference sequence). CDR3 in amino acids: CASSTTSGRQYNEQFF. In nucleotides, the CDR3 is TGTGCCAGCAGTACTACTAGCGGGAGGCAGTACAATGAGCAGTTCTTC.

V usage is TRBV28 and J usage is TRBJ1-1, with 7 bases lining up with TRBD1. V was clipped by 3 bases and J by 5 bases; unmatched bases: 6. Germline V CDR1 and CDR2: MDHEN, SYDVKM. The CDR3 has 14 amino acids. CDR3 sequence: CASSFASGGTEAFF. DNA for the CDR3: TGTGCCAGCAGTTTCGCTTCAGGGGGGACTGAAGCTTTCTTT.

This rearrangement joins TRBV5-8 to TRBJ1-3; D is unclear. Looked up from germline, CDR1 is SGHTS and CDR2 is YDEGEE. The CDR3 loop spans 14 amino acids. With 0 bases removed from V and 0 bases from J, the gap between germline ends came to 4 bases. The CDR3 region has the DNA TGTGCCAGCAGCTTGGGGAGCTCTGGAAACACCATATATTTT. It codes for CASSLGSSGNTIYF.

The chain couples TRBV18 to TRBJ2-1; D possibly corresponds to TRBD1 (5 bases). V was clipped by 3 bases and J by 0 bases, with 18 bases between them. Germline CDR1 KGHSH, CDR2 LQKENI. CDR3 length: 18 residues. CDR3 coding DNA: TGTGCCAGCTCACCCCCCTTACAGGTCCCTAGCTCCTACAATGAGCAGTTCTTC. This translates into CASSPPLQVPSSYNEQFF.